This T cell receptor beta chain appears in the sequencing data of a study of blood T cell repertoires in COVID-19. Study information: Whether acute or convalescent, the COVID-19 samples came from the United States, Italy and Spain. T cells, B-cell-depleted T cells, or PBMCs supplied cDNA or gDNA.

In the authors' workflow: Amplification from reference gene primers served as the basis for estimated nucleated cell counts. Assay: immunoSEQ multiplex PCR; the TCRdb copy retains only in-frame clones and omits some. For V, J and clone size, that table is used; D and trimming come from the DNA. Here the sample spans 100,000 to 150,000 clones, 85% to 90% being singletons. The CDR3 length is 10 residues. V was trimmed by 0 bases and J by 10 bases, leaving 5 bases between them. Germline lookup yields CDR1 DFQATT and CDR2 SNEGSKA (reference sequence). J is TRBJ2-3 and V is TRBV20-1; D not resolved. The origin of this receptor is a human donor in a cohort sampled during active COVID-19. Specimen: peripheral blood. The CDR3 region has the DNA TGCAGTGCTAGAGATTCAGCGCAGTATTTT. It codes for CSARDSAQYF.